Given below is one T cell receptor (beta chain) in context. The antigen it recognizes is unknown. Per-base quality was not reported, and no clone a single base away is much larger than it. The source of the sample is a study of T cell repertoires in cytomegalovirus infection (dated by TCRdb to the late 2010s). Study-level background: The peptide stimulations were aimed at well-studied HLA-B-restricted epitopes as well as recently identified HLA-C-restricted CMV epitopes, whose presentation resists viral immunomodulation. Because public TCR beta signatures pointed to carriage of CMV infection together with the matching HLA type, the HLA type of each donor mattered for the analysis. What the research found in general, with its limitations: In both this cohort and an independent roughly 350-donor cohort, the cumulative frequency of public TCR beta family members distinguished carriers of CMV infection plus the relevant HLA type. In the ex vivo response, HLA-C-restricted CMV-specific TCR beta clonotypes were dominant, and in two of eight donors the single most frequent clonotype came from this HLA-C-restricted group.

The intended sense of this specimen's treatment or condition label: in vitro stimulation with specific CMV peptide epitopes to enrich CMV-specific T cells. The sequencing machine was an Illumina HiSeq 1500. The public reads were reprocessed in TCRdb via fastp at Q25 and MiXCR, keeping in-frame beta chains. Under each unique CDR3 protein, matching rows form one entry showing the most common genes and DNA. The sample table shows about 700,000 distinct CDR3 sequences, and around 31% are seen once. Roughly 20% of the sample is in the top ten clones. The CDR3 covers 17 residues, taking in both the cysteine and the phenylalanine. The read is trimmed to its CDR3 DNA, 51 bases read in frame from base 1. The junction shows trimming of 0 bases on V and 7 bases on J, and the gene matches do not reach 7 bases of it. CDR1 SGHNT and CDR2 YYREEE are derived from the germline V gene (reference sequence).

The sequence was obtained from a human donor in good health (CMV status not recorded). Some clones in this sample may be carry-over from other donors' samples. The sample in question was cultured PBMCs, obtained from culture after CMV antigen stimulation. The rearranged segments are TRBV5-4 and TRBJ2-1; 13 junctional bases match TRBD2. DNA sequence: TGTGCCAGCAGCTTGGCTAAACTAGCGGGGGGGCGTAATGAGCAGTTCTTC. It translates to CASSLAKLAGGRNEQFF.